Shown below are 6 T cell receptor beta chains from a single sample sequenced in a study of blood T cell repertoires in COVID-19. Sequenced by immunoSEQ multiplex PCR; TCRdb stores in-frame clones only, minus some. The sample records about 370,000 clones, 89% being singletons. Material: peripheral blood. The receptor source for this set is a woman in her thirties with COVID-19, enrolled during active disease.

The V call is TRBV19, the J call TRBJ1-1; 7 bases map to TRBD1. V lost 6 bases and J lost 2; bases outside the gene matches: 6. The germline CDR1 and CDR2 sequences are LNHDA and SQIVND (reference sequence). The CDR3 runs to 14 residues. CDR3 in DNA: TGTGCCAGTAGCCCAGACAGGGTTAACACTGAAGCTTTCTTT. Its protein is CASSPDRVNTEAFF.

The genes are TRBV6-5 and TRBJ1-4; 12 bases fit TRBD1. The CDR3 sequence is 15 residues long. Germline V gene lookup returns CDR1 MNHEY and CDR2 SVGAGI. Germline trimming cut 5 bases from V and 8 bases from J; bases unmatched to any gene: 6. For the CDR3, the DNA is TGTGCCAGCAGTCGGGACAGGGGGCGTCGAGAAAAACTGTTTTTT. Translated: CASSRDRGRREKLFF.

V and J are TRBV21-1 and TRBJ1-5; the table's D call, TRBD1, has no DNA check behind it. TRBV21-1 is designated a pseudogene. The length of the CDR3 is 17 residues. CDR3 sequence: CASSSIRTGMVNQPQHF. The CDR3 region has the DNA TGTGCCAGCAGCTCCATTAGGACAGGGATGGTCAATCAGCCCCAGCATTTT.

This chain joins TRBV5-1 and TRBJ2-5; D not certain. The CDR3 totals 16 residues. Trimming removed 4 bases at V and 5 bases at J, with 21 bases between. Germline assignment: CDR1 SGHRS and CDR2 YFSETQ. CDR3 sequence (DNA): TGCGCCAGCAGCCCCATGGCGGCAAACCTCGGCGAGACCCAGTACTTC. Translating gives CASSPMAANLGETQYF.

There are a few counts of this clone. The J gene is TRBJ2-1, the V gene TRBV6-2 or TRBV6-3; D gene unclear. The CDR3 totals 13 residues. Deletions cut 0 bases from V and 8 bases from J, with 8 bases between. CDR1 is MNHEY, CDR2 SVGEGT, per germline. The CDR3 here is CASSYSPHYEQFF. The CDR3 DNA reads TGTGCCAGCAGTTACTCCCCGCACTATGAGCAGTTCTTC.

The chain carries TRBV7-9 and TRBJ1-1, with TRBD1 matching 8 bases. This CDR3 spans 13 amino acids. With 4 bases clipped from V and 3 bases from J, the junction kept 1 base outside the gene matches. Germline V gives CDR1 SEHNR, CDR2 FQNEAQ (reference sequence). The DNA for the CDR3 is TGTGCCAGCAGCTCACAGGGGGACACTGAAGCTTTCTTT. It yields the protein CASSSQGDTEAFF.